Listed here are 4 T cell receptor beta chains from one sample, sequenced in a study of T-cell memory formation after mild COVID-19. Via MiXCR, TCRdb re-called the 5' RACE reads, giving one row per CDR3 protein. The repertoire consists of about 560,000 distinct CDR3 sequences, with roughly 22% occurring once and the leading ten covering roughly 8.1%. The specimen sequenced was PBMCs or a T cell subset sorted from them (not recorded which). Every receptor here comes from an adult woman who had mild COVID-19 (a few samples of this study predate the infection). Cell type and time point are not known.

This clonotype turned up a few times. The chain joins TRBV2 to TRBJ2-1, with D unclear. CDR3 length: 14 residues. Germline V CDR1 and CDR2: SNHLY, FYNNEI. Deletions cut 7 bases from V and 1 base from J, with 11 bases between. For the CDR3, the DNA is TGTGCCAGCACTCGATTATCGTCCTACAATGAGCAGTTCTTC. Translated: CASTRLSSYNEQFF. The full variable domain, its missing parts supplied by reference TRBV2 and TRBJ2-1, is EPEVTQTPSHQVTQMGQEVILRCVPISNHLYFYWYRQILGQKVEFLVSFYNNEISEKSEIFDDQFSVERPDGSNFTLKIRSTKLEDSAMYFCASTRLSSYNEQFFGPGTRLTVL.

This clonotype was detected ten times or more. This rearrangement joins TRBV12-3 or TRBV12-4 to TRBJ2-3, with a weak D call TRBD2 (6 bases). This CDR3 contains 16 residues. V was clipped by 5 bases and J by 0 bases, with 15 bases between them. CDR3 DNA sequence: TGTGCCAGCAGTCTTTATGCGGGAACCAGCACAGATACGCAGTATTTT. Translated: CASSLYAGTSTDTQYF.

This clonotype was counted only a few times. The chain combines TRBV20-1 with TRBJ1-5; TRBD1 is a possible D gene (5 bases). Trimming removed 7 bases at V and 0 bases at J, with 19 bases between. The germline gives CDR1 DFQATT, CDR2 SNEGSKA (reference sequence). The CDR3 has 16 residues. In nucleotides, the CDR3 is TGCAGTGGAAGTGTCCGGGACGAGTATAGCAATCAGCCCCAGCATTTT. As protein: CSGSVRDEYSNQPQHF.

The V call is TRBV2, the J call TRBJ1-2; D unclear. The CDR3 consists of 14 residues. V shed 4 bases and J shed 6 bases, with 15 bases lying between them. The germline V gene has CDR1 SNHLY and CDR2 FYNNEI. The CDR3 DNA reads TGTGCCAGCAGTGCTCTTTCTGGACCTAATGGCTACACCTTC. This encodes CASSALSGPNGYTF. The entire variable domain, with the rest obtained from reference TRBV2 and TRBJ1-2, is as follows: EPEVTQTPSHQVTQMGQEVILRCVPISNHLYFYWYRQILGQKVEFLVSFYNNEISEKSEIFDDQFSVERPDGSNFTLKIRSTKLEDSAMYFCASSALSGPNGYTFGSGTRLTVV.